This TCR beta chain was sequenced during a study of T cells after yellow fever vaccination (dated by TCRdb to between 2018 and 2021). For the wider study: The SMART-Seq v4 Ultra Low Input RNA kit was used to prepare libraries from fractions with low cell numbers. Two healthy male donors, one aged 18 to 30 and one aged 30 to 39 years, were included in the cohort. To follow T-cell clones before and after primary and booster YFV17D yellow fever vaccination, bulk TCR alpha and beta repertoires were sequenced over time. Blood samples were taken at several timepoints before and after primary and secondary immunization, and bulk PBMC replicates and cell subsets were isolated. Overall study results and their limits: Compared with the primary T-cell response, the secondary T-cell response was faster but weaker, reaching its peak on day 5 rather than on day 15. A small share of clonotypes was detected in both CD4 and CD8 compartments, with the overlap likely arising from convergent recombination. After the booster, most clones that had expanded after primary vaccination were detected again (approximately 95% of CD4 and 88% of CD8), suggesting broad maintenance of memory. Because abundant contaminating clonotypes from the bulk population could be contained in FACS-sorted repertoires, computational filtering was required. Only two donors were included in the study, so the extent to which the findings can be generalized is limited.

TCR cDNA was synthesized by 5'RACE template switching, through which a universal primer site and unique molecular identifiers were introduced. Priming of cDNA synthesis was performed from both the TCR alpha and TCR beta constant segments. Library amplification used two PCR steps, and the second PCR step added sample barcodes and sequencing adapters. Libraries were sequenced on Illumina HiSeq 2500 (2x100 bp) or NovaSeq (2x150 bp). As for the authors' bioinformatics: MIGEC handled demultiplexing of reads and collapsing into UMI consensus sequences, while MiXCR performed V(D)J alignment. Using edgeR on replicate PBMC samples, clonotypes were called vaccine-responding if FDR was below 0.01 and the log2 fold change was above 5 up to day 15. Each bulk clonotype was labeled CD4 or CD8 based on which sequenced repertoire, CD4 or CD8, contained the clonotype at higher abundance. Starting from the raw public reads, TCRdb applied fastp trimming at Q25, assembled clones with MiXCR and retained in-frame beta chains. Records with the same CDR3 protein are collapsed into one entry carrying the most frequent genes and DNA. TCRdb assigned the V and J calls; the authors' analysis was not used. Here the sample has approximately 160,000 distinct CDR3 sequences; 6.2% occur a single time. Roughly 3% of the sample is held by the ten biggest clonotypes.

A note on this clonotype: It lacks a known antigen. Base qualities are not at hand, and no much larger clone is one base apart.

This specimen's treatment or condition label, interpreted: live attenuated yellow fever vaccine strain. PBMCs were isolated from peripheral blood using a standard Ficoll-Paque protocol. Dynabeads CD4 and CD8 positive selection kits were used to isolate the CD4 and CD8 T-cell fractions. TriZol was used to extract RNA from bulk PBMCs, from CD4 and CD8 fractions, and from dextramer-positive and dextramer-negative fractions. Inclusive of the bounding cysteine and phenylalanine, the CDR3 is 16 residues long. This entry keeps only the CDR3 DNA: 48 bases, framed from base 1. V gives up 0 bases and J gives up 8 bases, and the segment between their germline ends measures 19 bases. CDR1 and CDR2 (LGHDT, YNNKEL) derive from the germline V gene (reference sequence).

The specimen comprised CD4+ T cells sorted from PBMCs, sampled on the day of the first yellow fever vaccination. The receptor was derived from a man between 18 and 29 years old who received the YFV17D yellow fever vaccine. The rearranged chain carries TRBV3-1 and TRBJ1-2; the D segment cannot be called with confidence. Here the CDR3 is given as CASSQDLFRSLGGYTF. The bases read TGTGCCAGCAGCCAAGATCTATTCCGTTCCCTCGGGGGCTACACCTTC. Reference TRBV3-1 and TRBJ1-2 genes cover what lies past the CDR3, so the full variable domain is DTAVSQTPKYLVTQMGNDKSIKCEQNLGHDTMYWYKQDSKKFLKIMFSYNNKELIINETVPNRFSPKSPDKAHLNLHINSLELGDSAVYFCASSQDLFRSLGGYTFGSGTRLTVV.